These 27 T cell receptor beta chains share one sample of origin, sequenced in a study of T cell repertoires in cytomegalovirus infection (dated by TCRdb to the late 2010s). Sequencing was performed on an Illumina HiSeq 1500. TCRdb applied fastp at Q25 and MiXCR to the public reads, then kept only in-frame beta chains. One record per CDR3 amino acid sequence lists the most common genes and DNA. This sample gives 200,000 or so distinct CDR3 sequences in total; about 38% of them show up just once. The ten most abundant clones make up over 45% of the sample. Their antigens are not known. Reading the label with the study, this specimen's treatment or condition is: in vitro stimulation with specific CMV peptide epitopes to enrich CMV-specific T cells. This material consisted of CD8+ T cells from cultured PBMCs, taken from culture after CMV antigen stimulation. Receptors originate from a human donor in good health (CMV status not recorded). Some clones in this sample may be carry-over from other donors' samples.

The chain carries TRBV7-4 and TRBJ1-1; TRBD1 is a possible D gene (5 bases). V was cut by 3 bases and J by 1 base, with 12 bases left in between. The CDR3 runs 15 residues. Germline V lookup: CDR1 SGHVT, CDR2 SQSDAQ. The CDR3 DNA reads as TGTGCCAGCAGCTTCGGAGGGGCGAAGAACACTGAAGCTTTCTTT. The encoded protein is CASSFGGAKNTEAFF.

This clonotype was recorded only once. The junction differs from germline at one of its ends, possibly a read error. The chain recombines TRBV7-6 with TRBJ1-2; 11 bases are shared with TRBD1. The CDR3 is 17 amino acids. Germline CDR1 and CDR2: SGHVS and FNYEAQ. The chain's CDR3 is CASSLYLRTGGNYCYTF. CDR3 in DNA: TGTGCCAGCAGCTTATATCTACGGACAGGGGGCAACTATTGCTACACCTTC. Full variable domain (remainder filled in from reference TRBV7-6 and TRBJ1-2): GAGVSQSPRYKVTKRGQDVALRCDPISGHVSLYWYRQALGQGPEFLTYFNYEAQQDKSGLPNDRFSAERPEGSISTLTIQRTEQRDSAMYRCASSLYLRTGGNYCYTFGSGTRLTVV.

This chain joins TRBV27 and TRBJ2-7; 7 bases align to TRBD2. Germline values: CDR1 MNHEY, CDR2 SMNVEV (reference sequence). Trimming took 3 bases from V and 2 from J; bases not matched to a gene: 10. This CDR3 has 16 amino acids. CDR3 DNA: TGTGCCAGCAGTTTGAACGGGAGGTCTCTCCCCTACGAGCAGTACTTC. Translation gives CASSLNGRSLPYEQYF.

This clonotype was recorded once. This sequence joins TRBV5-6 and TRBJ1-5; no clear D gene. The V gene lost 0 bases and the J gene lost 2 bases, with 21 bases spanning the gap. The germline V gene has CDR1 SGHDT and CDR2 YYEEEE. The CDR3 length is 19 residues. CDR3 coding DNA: TGTGCCAGCAGCTTGGGGAGCTTCAAACCCCGAGCGGGCAATCAGCCCCAGCATTTT. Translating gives CASSLGSFKPRAGNQPQHF.

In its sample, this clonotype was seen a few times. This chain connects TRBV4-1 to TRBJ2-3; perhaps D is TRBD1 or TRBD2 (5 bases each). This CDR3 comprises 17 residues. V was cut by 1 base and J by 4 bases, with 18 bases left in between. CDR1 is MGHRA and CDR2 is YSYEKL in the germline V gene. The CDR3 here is CASSQGRPGSSADTQYF. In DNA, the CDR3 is TGCGCCAGCAGCCAAGGGAGGCCAGGGTCATCCGCAGATACGCAGTATTTT.

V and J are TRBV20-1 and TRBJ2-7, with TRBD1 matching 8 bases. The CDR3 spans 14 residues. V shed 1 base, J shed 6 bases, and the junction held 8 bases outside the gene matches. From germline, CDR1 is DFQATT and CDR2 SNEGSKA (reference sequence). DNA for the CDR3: TGCAGTGCTAGAGCCGACAGGGGCCGTTCCGAGCAGTACTTC. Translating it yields CSARADRGRSEQYF.

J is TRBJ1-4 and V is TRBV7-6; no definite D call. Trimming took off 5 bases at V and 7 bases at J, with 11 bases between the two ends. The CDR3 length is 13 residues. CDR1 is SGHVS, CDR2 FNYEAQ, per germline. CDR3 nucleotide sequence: TGTGCCAGCAGCCCCGGACGTCTTGAAAAACTGTTTTTT. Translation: CASSPGRLEKLFF.

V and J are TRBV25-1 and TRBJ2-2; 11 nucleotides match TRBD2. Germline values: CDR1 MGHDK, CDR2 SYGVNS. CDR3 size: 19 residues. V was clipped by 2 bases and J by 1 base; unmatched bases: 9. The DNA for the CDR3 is TGTGCCAGCAGTGAAGTACTAGCGGGAGATGTTTGGAACACCGGGGAGCTGTTTTTT. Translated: CASSEVLAGDVWNTGELFF.

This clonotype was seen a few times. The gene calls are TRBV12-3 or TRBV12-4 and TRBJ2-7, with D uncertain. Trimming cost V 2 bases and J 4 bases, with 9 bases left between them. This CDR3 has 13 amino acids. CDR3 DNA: TGTGCCAGCAGTTTATACCTGCCTTACGAGCAGTACTTC. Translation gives CASSLYLPYEQYF.

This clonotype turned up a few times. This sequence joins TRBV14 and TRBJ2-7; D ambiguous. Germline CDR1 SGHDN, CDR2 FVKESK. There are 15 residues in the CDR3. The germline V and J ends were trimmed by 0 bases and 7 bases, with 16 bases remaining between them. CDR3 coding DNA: TGTGCCAGCAGCCAAGATCGAATGGGCGCCCTAGAGCAGTACTTC. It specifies CASSQDRMGALEQYF.

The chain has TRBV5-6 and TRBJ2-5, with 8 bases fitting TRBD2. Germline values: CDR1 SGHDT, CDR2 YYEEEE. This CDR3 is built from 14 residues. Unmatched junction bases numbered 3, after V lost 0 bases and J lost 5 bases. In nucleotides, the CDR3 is TGTGCCAGCAGCTTGGAAGCGGGAGTTGAGACCCAGTACTTC. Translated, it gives CASSLEAGVETQYF.

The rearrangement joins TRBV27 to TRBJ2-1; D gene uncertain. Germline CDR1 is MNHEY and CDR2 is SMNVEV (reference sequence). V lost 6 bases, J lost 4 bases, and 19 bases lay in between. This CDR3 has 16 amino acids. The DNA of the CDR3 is TGTGCCAGCAGGCCAATGACGGACCTAGGGTACAATGAGCAGTTCTTC. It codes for CASRPMTDLGYNEQFF.

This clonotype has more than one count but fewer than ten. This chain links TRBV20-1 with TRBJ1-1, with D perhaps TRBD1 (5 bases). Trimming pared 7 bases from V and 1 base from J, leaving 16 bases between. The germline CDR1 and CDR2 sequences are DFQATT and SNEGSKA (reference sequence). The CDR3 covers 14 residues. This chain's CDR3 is CSVRGSQRNTEAFF. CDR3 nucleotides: TGCAGTGTTCGGGGGAGTCAAAGGAACACTGAAGCTTTCTTT.

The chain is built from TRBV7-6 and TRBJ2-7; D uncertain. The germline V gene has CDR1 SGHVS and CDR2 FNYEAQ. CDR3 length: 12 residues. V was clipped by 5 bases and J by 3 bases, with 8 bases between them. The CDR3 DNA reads TGTGCCAGCAGCCAGACGGTCTACGAGCAGTACTTC. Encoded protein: CASSQTVYEQYF. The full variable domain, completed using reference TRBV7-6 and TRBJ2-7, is GAGVSQSPRYKVTKRGQDVALRCDPISGHVSLYWYRQALGQGPEFLTYFNYEAQQDKSGLPNDRFSAERPEGSISTLTIQRTEQRDSAMYRCASSQTVYEQYFGPGTRLTVT.

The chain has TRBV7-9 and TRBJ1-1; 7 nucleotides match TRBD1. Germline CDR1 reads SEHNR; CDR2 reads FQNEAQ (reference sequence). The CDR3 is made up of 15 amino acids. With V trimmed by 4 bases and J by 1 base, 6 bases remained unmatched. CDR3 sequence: CASSSTDRRNTEAFF. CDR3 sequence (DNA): TGTGCCAGCAGCTCCACGGACAGGAGGAACACTGAAGCTTTCTTT.

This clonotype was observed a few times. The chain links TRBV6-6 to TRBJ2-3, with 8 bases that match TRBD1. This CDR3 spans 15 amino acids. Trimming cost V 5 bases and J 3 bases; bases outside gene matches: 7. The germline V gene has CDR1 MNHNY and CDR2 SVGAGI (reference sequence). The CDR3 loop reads CASSPARGLTDTQYF. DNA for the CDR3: TGTGCCAGCAGTCCCGCCAGGGGGCTAACAGATACGCAGTATTTT.

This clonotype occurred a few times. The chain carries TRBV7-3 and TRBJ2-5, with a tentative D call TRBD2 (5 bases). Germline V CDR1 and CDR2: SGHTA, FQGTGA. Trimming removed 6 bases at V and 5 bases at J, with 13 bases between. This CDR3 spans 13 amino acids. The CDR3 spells CASRKDGEETQYF. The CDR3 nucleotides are TGTGCCAGCAGGAAGGACGGGGAGGAGACCCAGTACTTC.

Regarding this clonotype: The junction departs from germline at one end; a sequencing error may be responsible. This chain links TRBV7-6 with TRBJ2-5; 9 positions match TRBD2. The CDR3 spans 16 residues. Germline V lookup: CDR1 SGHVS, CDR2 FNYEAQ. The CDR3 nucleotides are TGTGCAAGCAGCTTAGAAGGTAGCGGGGGTCGGGAGACCCAGTACTTC. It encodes CASSLEGSGGRETQYF.

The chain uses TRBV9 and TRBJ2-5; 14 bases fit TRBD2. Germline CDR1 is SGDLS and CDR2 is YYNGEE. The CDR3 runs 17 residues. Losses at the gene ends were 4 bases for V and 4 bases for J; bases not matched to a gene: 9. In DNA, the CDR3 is TGTGCCAGCAGCCTAGGGACAGGACTAGCGGGGGGAGAGACCCAGTACTTC. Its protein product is CASSLGTGLAGGETQYF.

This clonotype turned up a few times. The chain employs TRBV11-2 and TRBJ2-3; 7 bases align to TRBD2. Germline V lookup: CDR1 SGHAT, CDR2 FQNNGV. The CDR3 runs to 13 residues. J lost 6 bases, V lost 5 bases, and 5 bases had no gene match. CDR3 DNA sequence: TGTGCCAGCAGCCTAGGGACTACCGATACGCAGTATTTT. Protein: CASSLGTTDTQYF.

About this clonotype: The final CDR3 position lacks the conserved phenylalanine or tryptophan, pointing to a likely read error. The CDR3 DNA follows: TGTGCCAGCAGTTCCCCAGGGGACCCTCCCTATGGCTACACCCTC. Encoded protein: CASSSPGDPPYGYTL. V gene TRBV2 combines with J gene TRBJ1-2; D might be TRBD1 (6 bases). Trimming left V 5 bases short and J 4 bases short, with 17 bases between. Germline V lookup: CDR1 SNHLY, CDR2 FYNNEI. The CDR3 covers 15 residues.

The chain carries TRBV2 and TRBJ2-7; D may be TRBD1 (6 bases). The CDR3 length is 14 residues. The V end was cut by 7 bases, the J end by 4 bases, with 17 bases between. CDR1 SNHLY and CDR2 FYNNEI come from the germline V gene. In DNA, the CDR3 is TGTGCCAGCATCTACCGGGACACTCCATACGAGCAGTACTTC. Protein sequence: CASIYRDTPYEQYF.

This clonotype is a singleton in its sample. CDR3 amino acids: CASSGTDGYTF. The CDR3 region has the DNA TGTGCCAGCAGTGGCACCGATGGCTACACCTTC. The rearrangement joins TRBV25-1 to TRBJ1-2; no reliable D call. The V and J ends lost 4 bases and 6 bases respectively, with 6 bases between them. Per the germline V gene, CDR1 is MGHDK and CDR2 is SYGVNS. The CDR3 contains 11 residues.

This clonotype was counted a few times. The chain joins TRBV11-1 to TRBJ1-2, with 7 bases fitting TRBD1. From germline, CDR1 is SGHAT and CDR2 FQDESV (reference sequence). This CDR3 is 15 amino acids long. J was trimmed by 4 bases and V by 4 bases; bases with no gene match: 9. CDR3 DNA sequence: TGTGCCAGCAGCTCGGTGGACAGGAACCTCTATGGCTACACCTTC. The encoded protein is CASSSVDRNLYGYTF.

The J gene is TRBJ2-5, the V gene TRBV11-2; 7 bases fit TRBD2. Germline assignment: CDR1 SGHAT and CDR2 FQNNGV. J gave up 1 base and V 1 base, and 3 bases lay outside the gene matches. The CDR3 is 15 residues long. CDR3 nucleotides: TGTGCCAGCAGCTTAGGGGCGGGGGTCCAAGAGACCCAGTACTTC. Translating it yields CASSLGAGVQETQYF.

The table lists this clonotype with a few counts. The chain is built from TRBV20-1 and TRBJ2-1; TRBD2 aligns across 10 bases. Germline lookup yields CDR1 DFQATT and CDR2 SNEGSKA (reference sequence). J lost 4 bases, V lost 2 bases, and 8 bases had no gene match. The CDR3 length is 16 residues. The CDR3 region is CSARPPGLAWYNEQFF. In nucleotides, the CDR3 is TGCAGTGCTAGACCCCCGGGACTAGCGTGGTACAATGAGCAGTTCTTC.

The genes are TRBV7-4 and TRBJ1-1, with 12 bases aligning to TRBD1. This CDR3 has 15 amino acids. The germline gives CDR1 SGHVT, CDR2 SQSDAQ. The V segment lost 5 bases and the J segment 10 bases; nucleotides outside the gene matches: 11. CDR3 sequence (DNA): TGTGCCAGCAGCCCCCCGGGACAGGGGGCGGTCGGAGCTTTCTTT. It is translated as CASSPPGQGAVGAFF.